These T cell receptor beta chains were read from a single sample in a study of shared clonotypes between healthy human individuals. Produced via immunoSEQ multiplex PCR; TCRdb's table is partial and in-frame only. The table has hundreds of thousands of clones, less than 80% seen once. Sequenced sample: memory CD4+ T cells sorted from blood. These receptor sequences come from a woman in her twenties or thirties in good health. CDR3s include the opening cysteine and the closing phenylalanine or tryptophan.

v_call	j_call	cdr3_aa
TRBV7-2	TRBJ1-5	CASSRGQSHQPQHF
TRBV7-9	TRBJ2-5	CASSLSGQETQYF
TRBV9	TRBJ2-5	CASTGDSGALAETQYF
TRBV11-3	TRBJ2-1	CASSLGTGFGIPNEQFF
TRBV30	TRBJ1-1	CAWSRGPRMNTEAFF
TRBV11-3	TRBJ2-5	CASSLGAVETQYF
TRBV5-1	TRBJ1-2	CASSPGTSPSYGYTF
TRBV5-1	TRBJ1-1	CASSWNRGREAFF
TRBV20-1	TRBJ1-1	CSARDRLDFF
TRBV6-1	TRBJ2-1	CASSGPGQGAFSYNEQFF
TRBV7-9	TRBJ2-7	CASSLVGQGRYEQYF
TRBV20-1	TRBJ2-7	CSASRLHEQYF
TRBV28	TRBJ1-2	CASSPTTLLGGKGVRYGYTF
TRBV6-1	TRBJ1-2	CASSYGKSGGYTF
TRBV7-8	TRBJ2-2	CASSPRGALGELFF
TRBV7-6	TRBJ2-1	CASSLWGREQFF
TRBV6-5	TRBJ2-7	CASTGDSYEQYF
TRBV28	TRBJ2-4	CASSRGQGVDIQYF
TRBV11-2	TRBJ1-2	CASSLGWRGSNYGYTF
TRBV10-1	TRBJ2-1	CASSEGTGRIEQFF
TRBV28	TRBJ1-6	CASSGTRPLHF
TRBV28	TRBJ1-5	CVSQSSNQPQHF
TRBV28	TRBJ2-1	CASLKGVPNEQFF
TRBV20-1	TRBJ1-1	CSANPQKAFF
TRBV6-6	TRBJ1-4	CASSSGTAQKLFF
TRBV5-8	TRBJ1-5	CASQLVFATDFQPQHF
TRBV19	TRBJ2-5	CASSMNSQETQYF
TRBV29-1	TRBJ1-1	CSVRSPWSTEAFF
TRBV4-1	TRBJ2-7	CASSREELGRPYEQYF
TRBV7-9	TRBJ2-5	CASSLGVDPETQYF
TRBV11-2	TRBJ1-4	CASSLTRGNTNEKLFF
TRBV4-1	TRBJ2-5	CASSQRGLAGTQETQYF
TRBV25-1	TRBJ1-1	CASSESRGVTEAFF
TRBV2	TRBJ2-2	CASNLGVNTGELFF
TRBV29-1	TRBJ2-5	CSGIEETQYF
TRBV2	TRBJ2-1	CASSEAMASGTPWPTEQFF
TRBV19	TRBJ2-3	CASTSGTASTDTQYF
TRBV7-9	TRBJ1-2	CASSLAHLGGTYGYTF
TRBV4-1	TRBJ2-7	CASSQDSLPFVMGQYF
TRBV6-1	TRBJ1-5	CASSGNREVGAGNQPQHF
TRBV28	TRBJ2-2	CASSALELAGLGGELFF
TRBV7-2	TRBJ2-6	CASSVFSSGANVLTF
TRBV5-1	TRBJ2-2	CASSVPGTNTGELFF
TRBV5-1	TRBJ2-5	CASTGQGVETQYF
TRBV27	TRBJ1-1	CASSITGNTEAFF
TRBV28	TRBJ1-1	CASSTAGGAWGTEAFF
TRBV5-1	TRBJ2-7	CASSLGQTSYEQYF
TRBV11-2	TRBJ2-7	CASSSQAHPYEQYF
TRBV5-8	TRBJ1-3	CASSLMQAAYSGNTIYF